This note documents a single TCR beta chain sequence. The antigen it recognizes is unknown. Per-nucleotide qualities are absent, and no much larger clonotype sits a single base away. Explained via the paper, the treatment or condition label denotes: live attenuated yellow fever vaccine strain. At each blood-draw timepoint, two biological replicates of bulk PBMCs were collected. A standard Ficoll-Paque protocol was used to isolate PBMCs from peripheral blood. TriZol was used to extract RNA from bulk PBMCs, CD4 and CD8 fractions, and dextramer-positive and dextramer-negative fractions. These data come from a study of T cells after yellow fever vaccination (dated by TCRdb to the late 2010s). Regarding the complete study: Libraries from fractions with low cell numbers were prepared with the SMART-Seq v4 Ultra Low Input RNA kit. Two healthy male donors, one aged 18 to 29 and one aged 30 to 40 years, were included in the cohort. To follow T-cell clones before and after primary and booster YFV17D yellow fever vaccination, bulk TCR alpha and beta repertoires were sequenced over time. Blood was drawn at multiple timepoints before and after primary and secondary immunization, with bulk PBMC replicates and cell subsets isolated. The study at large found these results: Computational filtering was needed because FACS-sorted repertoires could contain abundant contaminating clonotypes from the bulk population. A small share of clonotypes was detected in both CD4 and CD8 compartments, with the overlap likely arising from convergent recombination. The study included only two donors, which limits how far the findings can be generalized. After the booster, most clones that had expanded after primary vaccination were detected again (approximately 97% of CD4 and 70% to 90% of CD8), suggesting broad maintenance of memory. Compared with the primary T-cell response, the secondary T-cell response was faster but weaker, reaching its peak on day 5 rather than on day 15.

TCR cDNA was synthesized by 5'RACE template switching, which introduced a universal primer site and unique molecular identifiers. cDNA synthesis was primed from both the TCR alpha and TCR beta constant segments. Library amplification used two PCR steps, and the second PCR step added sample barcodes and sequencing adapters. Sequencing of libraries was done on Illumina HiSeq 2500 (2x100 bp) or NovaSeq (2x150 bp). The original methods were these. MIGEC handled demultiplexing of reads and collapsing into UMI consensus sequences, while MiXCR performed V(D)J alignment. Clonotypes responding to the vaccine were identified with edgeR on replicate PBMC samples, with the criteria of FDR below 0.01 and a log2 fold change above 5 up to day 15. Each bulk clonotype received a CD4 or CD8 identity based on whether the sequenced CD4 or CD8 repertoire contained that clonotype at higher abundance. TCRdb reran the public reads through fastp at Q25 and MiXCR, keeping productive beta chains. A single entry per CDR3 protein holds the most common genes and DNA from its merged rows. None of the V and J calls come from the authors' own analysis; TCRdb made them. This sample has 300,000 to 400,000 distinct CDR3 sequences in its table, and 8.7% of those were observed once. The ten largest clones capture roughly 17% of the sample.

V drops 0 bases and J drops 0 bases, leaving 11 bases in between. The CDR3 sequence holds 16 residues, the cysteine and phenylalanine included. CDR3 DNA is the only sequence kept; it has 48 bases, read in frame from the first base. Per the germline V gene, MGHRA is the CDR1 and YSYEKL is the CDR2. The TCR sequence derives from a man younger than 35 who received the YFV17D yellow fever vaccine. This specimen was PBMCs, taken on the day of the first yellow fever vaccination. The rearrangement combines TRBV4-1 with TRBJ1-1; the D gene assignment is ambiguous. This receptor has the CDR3 CASSQDPGQMNTEAFF. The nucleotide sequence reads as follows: TGCGCCAGCAGCCAAGACCCGGGCCAGATGAACACTGAAGCTTTCTTT.